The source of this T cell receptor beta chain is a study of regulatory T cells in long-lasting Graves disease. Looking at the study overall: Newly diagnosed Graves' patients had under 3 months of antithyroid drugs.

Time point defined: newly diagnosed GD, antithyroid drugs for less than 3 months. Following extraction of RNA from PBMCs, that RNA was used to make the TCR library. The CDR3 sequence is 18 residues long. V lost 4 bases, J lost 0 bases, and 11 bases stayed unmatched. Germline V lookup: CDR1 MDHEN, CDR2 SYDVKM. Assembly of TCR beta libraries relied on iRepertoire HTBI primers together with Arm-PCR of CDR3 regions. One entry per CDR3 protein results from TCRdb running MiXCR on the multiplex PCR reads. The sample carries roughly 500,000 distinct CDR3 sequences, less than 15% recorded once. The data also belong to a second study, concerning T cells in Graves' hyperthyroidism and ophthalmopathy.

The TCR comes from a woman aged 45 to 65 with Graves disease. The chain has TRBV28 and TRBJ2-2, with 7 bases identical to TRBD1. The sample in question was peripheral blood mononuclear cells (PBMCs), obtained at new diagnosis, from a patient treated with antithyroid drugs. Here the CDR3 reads CASSSYPGQDANTGELFF. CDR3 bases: TGTGCCAGCAGTTCTTACCCCGGACAGGACGCGAACACCGGGGAGCTGTTTTTT. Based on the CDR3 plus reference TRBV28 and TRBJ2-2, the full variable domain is DVKVTQSSRYLVKRTGEKVFLECVQDMDHENMFWYRQDPGLGLRLIYFSYDVKMKEKGDIPEGYSVSREKKERFSLILESASTNQTSMYLCASSSYPGQDANTGELFFGEGSRLTVL.